The 17 T cell receptor beta chains below were found in one sample sequenced in a study of shared clonotypes between healthy human individuals. In the naive CD8 group, cells lacked CD45RO and were positively selected for CCR7, so terminally differentiated effector memory CD45RA+ cells were left out. Assay: immunoSEQ multiplex PCR; the TCRdb copy retains only in-frame clones and omits some. This sample has approximately 740,000 clones; roughly 92% occur once, and the top ten carry less than 25%. The sequenced sample was naive CD8+ T cells sorted from blood. The receptors here all came from a man aged 25-40 years in good health.

The rearrangement links TRBV28 to TRBJ2-1; 16 bases map to TRBD2. Trimming at V came to 3 bases and at J to 5 bases, leaving 22 bases not matched to a gene. Per germline, CDR1 MDHEN and CDR2 SYDVKM. This CDR3 comprises 23 residues. CDR3 amino acids: CASSFILVGLAGGELRNHNEQFF. DNA for the CDR3: TGTGCCAGCAGTTTTATACTCGTGGGACTAGCGGGAGGGGAGTTGAGGAACCACAATGAGCAGTTCTTC. The variable domain in full, completed from reference TRBV28 and TRBJ2-1, reads DVKVTQSSRYLVKRTGEKVFLECVQDMDHENMFWYRQDPGLGLRLIYFSYDVKMKEKGDIPEGYSVSREKKERFSLILESASTNQTSMYLCASSFILVGLAGGELRNHNEQFFGPGTRLTVL.

This clone has a single count. This chain links TRBV7-9 with TRBJ2-5; the D gene is possibly TRBD2 (6 bases). The CDR3 extends over 16 amino acids. The V and J ends lost 7 bases and 0 bases respectively, with 18 bases between them. The germline V gene encodes CDR1 SEHNR and CDR2 FQNEAQ (reference sequence). CDR3 DNA sequence: TGTGCCAGCACCGGGCCGGAGGGAGGACACCAAGAGACCCAGTACTTC. This encodes CASTGPEGGHQETQYF.

This clone was observed once. The CDR3 reads CASSLGLAGSGELFF. The DNA of the CDR3 is TGTGCCAGCAGCTTGGGACTAGCGGGCTCCGGGGAGCTGTTTTTT. V is TRBV5-4 and J is TRBJ2-2, with TRBD2 identical over 10 bases. CDR1 SGHNT and CDR2 YYREEE come from the germline V gene (reference sequence). With 0 bases clipped from V and 6 bases from J, the junction kept 2 bases outside the gene matches. The CDR3 has 15 amino acids.

A single count supports this clone. Other DNA sequences in the sample encode the same CDR3. This chain joins TRBV27 and TRBJ2-7; the D gene is possibly TRBD2 (5 bases). The V gene lost 2 bases and the J gene lost 0 bases, with 8 bases spanning the gap. The CDR3 contains 14 residues. Per the germline V gene, CDR1 is MNHEY and CDR2 is SMNVEV (reference sequence). CDR3 residues: CASSLGRGSYEQYF. CDR3 DNA sequence: TGTGCCAGCAGTTTAGGCCGGGGCTCCTACGAGCAGTACTTC.

The chain combines TRBV6-5 with TRBJ2-7; possible D gene TRBD1, 5 bases. This CDR3 region has 12 residues. CDR1 is MNHEY and CDR2 is SVGAGI in the germline V gene. V lost 6 bases and J lost 5, with 11 bases in between. CDR3 region: CASSNQGHEQYF. The CDR3 DNA reads as TGTGCCAGCAGCAATCAGGGTCACGAGCAGTACTTC.

The CDR3 DNA sequence: TGTGCCAGCAGTCCACCAAGGTCCTACAATGAGCAGTTCTTC. It encodes CASSPPRSYNEQFF. This chain uses TRBV27 with TRBJ2-1; D remains unclear. The CDR3 runs 14 residues. V was trimmed by 5 bases and J by 1 base, leaving 9 bases between them. CDR1 and CDR2 (germline): MNHEY, SMNVEV (reference sequence).

As regards this clone: Different DNA sequences within this sample yield the same CDR3. The rearrangement joins TRBV6-1 to TRBJ2-7; D unclear. Germline loops: CDR1 MNHNS, CDR2 SASEGT. Trimming removed 5 bases from V and 3 bases from J, with 5 bases in between. The CDR3 spans 11 residues. The CDR3 loop reads CASSRFYEQYF. DNA of the CDR3: TGTGCCAGCAGTAGATTCTACGAGCAGTACTTC.

This clone was counted between two and nine times. The chain joins TRBV2 to TRBJ1-1, with TRBD1 matching over 10 bases. With 7 bases clipped from V and 6 bases from J, the junction kept 20 bases outside the gene matches. Germline loops: CDR1 SNHLY, CDR2 FYNNEI. The CDR3 has 18 residues. The CDR3 region is CASTEFGGQGPLSPEAFF. The CDR3 nucleotides are TGTGCCAGCACCGAATTTGGGGGACAGGGGCCTCTGAGTCCTGAAGCTTTCTTT.

This chain uses TRBV13 with TRBJ2-1; D unclear. The CDR3 has 15 residues. Germline V CDR1 and CDR2: PRHDT, FYEKMQ (reference sequence). With 2 bases removed from V and 3 bases from J, the gap between germline ends came to 11 bases. The CDR3 loop is CASSLKAKYYNEQFF. The CDR3 nucleotides read TGTGCCAGCAGCTTAAAGGCGAAATACTACAATGAGCAGTTCTTC.

The chain recombines TRBV4-1 with TRBJ2-1, with 9 bases that match TRBD2. The CDR3 has 17 amino acids. Trimming at V came to 1 base and at J to 5 bases, leaving 9 bases not matched to a gene. CDR1 MGHRA and CDR2 YSYEKL come from the germline V gene. The CDR3 DNA reads TGCGCCAGCAGCCAAGCTACCGTGGCTAGCGGGAACAATGAGCAGTTCTTC. Its protein product is CASSQATVASGNNEQFF.

The rearrangement joins TRBV6-6 to TRBJ2-7; D is possibly TRBD1 (5 bases). Trimming stripped 0 bases from V and 5 bases from J, with 11 bases between. This CDR3 contains 14 residues. In germline, CDR1 is MNHNY, CDR2 SVGAGI (reference sequence). Here the CDR3 reads CASSYSPGLHEQYF. The CDR3 DNA reads TGTGCCAGCAGTTACTCGCCAGGGTTACACGAGCAGTACTTC.

V is TRBV4-3 and J is TRBJ2-1, with 7 positions matching TRBD2. Germline CDR1 reads LGHNA; CDR2 reads YSLEER. With V trimmed by 4 bases and J by 0 bases, 3 bases remained unmatched. The CDR3 extends over 15 amino acids. Here the CDR3 DNA reads TGCGCCAGCAGCCTCGGGAGGAGCTCCTACAATGAGCAGTTCTTC. This codes for CASSLGRSSYNEQFF.

The CDR3 protein is CASSPPSGSYEQYF. The CDR3 nucleotides read TGTGCCAGCTCACCGCCTAGCGGGAGCTACGAGCAGTACTTC. The V call is TRBV18, the J call TRBJ2-7; 10 bases map to TRBD2. Germline CDR1 KGHSH, CDR2 LQKENI. The CDR3 runs to 14 residues. V was pared by 3 bases and J by 3 bases, with 2 bases of the junction left unmatched.

As to this clone: The same CDR3 arises from other DNA sequences in this sample as well. The rearrangement links TRBV7-9 to TRBJ2-7; no firm D call. V was trimmed by 3 bases and J by 2 bases, leaving 8 bases between them. Germline loops: CDR1 SEHNR, CDR2 FQNEAQ (reference sequence). CDR3 size: 13 residues. Written as DNA, the CDR3 is TGTGCCAGCAGCTTGTCGGCAGCCTACGAGCAGTACTTC. Its protein is CASSLSAAYEQYF.

J is TRBJ2-7 and V is TRBV25-1; D gene ambiguous. V was cut by 11 bases and J by 6 bases, with 14 bases left in between. The germline gives CDR1 MGHDK, CDR2 SYGVNS. This CDR3 contains 11 residues. The CDR3 is CASSEMGEQYF. Written as DNA, the CDR3 is TGTGCCTCAAGTGAGATGGGCGAGCAGTACTTC.

The V call is TRBV5-1, the J call TRBJ1-1; D perhaps matches TRBD1 (6 bases). The CDR3 extends over 15 amino acids. Trimming removed 4 bases from V and 3 bases from J, with 16 bases in between. CDR1 is SGHRS and CDR2 is YFSETQ in the germline V gene. The CDR3 region is CASSVYQGRDTEAFF. CDR3 bases: TGCGCCAGCAGCGTCTACCAGGGGCGGGACACTGAAGCTTTCTTT. The whole variable domain, filled in from reference TRBV5-1 and TRBJ1-1, reads KAGVTQTPRYLIKTRGQQVTLSCSPISGHRSVSWYQQTPGQGLQFLFEYFSETQRNKGNFPGRFSGRQFSNSRSEMNVSTLELGDSALYLCASSVYQGRDTEAFFGQGTRLTVV.

The chain links TRBV7-9 to TRBJ2-1; 7 bases are a match to TRBD1. Germline-derived CDR1 and CDR2 are SEHNR and FQNEAQ (reference sequence). With V trimmed by 5 bases and J by 6 bases, 13 bases remained unmatched. This CDR3 contains 16 residues. The CDR3 nucleotides read TGTGCCAGCAGCCGACGACAGGGACGAACTTTCAATGAGCAGTTCTTC. This sequence encodes CASSRRQGRTFNEQFF.